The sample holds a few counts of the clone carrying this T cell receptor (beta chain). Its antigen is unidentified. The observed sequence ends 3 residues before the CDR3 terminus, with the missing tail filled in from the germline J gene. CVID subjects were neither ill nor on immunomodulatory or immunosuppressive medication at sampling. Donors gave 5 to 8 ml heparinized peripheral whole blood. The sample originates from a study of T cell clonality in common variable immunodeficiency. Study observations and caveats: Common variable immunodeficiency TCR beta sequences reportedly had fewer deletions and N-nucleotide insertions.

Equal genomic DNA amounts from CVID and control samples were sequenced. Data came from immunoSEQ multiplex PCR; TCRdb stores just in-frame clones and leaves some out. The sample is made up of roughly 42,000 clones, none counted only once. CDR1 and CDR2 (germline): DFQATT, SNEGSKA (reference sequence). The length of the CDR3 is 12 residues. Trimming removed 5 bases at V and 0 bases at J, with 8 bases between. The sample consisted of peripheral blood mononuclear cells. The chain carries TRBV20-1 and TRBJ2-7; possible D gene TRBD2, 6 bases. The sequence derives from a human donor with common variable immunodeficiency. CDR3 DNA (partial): TGCAGTGCTGGCGGGGACTCCTACGAG. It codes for CSAGGDSYE. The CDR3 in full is CSAGGDSYEQYF.